Following are 11 T cell receptor beta chains from one sample sequenced in a study of identical twins. A single record per CDR3 protein comes from TCRdb applying MiXCR to the 5' RACE reads. Here the sample spans about 810,000 distinct CDR3 sequences, roughly an eighth being singletons. The sample was also reused in another study, on yellow fever vaccine responses in identical twins.

The sequencing input was PBMCs. The receptors were gathered from a woman younger than 30 in good health.

The table lists this clonotype with a few counts. The V call is TRBV2, the J call TRBJ2-7; TRBD1 matches 8 bases. CDR1 SNHLY and CDR2 FYNNEI come from the germline V gene. CDR3 length: 15 amino acids. J lost 4 bases, V lost 6 bases, and 11 bases had no gene match. The CDR3 reads CASRPGTGVIYEQYV. Here the CDR3 DNA reads TGTGCCAGCAGGCCGGGGACAGGAGTTATTTACGAGCAGTACGTC.

The V gene is TRBV19, the J gene TRBJ2-4; 8 nucleotides agree with TRBD2. V trimming: 3 bases; J trimming: 3 bases; junction bases outside the gene matches: 10. CDR3 length: 17 amino acids. Germline loops: CDR1 LNHDA, CDR2 SQIVND (reference sequence). As DNA, the CDR3 is TGTGCCAGTAGTATCGGAACGGGAGGGTTAGGCAAAAACATTCAGTACTTC. Its protein product is CASSIGTGGLGKNIQYF.

The V call is TRBV7-2, the J call TRBJ2-5; D not certain. Trimming stripped 8 bases from V and 2 bases from J, with 12 bases between. This CDR3 has 13 amino acids. Germline V gives CDR1 SGHTA, CDR2 FQGNSA. CDR3 in DNA: TGTGCCAGCGCTCGGGCAGTGCAAGAGACCCAGTACTTC. It specifies CASARAVQETQYF.

This clonotype was seen ten or more times. The DNA for the CDR3 is TGCAGCGTTCTAGACTTGAACACTGAAGCTTTCTTT. It yields the protein CSVLDLNTEAFF. The rearrangement uses TRBV29-1 and TRBJ1-1; D gene ambiguous. The CDR3 runs to 12 residues. CDR1 and CDR2 (germline): SQVTM, ANQGSEA. The V and J ends lost 5 bases and 0 bases respectively, with 7 bases between them.

This clonotype has a handful of counts. The CDR3 sequence is CASSRILADMNEQYF. CDR3 bases: TGTGCCAGCAGCCGAATCCTAGCGGACATGAACGAGCAGTACTTC. The rearrangement links TRBV11-2 to TRBJ2-7, with 7 bases lining up with TRBD2. The CDR3 runs to 15 residues. Germline lookup yields CDR1 SGHAT and CDR2 FQNNGV. V dropped 5 bases and J dropped 5; count of bases not matched to a gene: 12.

The gene calls are TRBV28 and TRBJ1-1; D not certain. Trimming pared 1 base from V and 1 base from J, leaving 10 bases between. Germline lookup yields CDR1 MDHEN and CDR2 SYDVKM. CDR3 size: 15 residues. CDR3: CASSLFSTPNTEAFF. DNA for the CDR3: TGTGCCAGCAGTTTATTTAGCACCCCGAACACTGAAGCTTTCTTT.

This clonotype has at least ten counts. J is TRBJ1-1 and V is TRBV6-4; D may be TRBD1 (5 bases). This CDR3 comprises 13 residues. CDR1 and CDR2 (germline): MRHNA, SNTAGT. The V end lost 3 bases, the J end lost 1 base, and 6 bases lay between the germline ends. The CDR3 DNA sequence: TGTGCCAGCAGTGAACAGGCGAACACTGAAGCTTTCTTT. Protein product: CASSEQANTEAFF.

This clonotype was seen a few times. This rearrangement joins TRBV6-5 to TRBJ1-4; a weak D match, TRBD1 (6 bases). This CDR3 spans 14 amino acids. V was trimmed by 2 bases and J by 7 bases, leaving 11 bases between them. Germline V lookup: CDR1 MNHEY, CDR2 SVGAGI. CDR3: CASSYRGASEKLFF. CDR3 in DNA: TGTGCCAGCAGTTACCGGGGGGCGAGTGAAAAACTGTTTTTT.

This clonotype occurred a few times. The rearrangement links TRBV5-1 to TRBJ2-7; the D gene is possibly TRBD2 (6 bases). V was shortened by 0 bases and J by 7 bases, with 14 bases between the two germline ends. CDR3 length: 14 amino acids. In germline, CDR1 is SGHRS, CDR2 YFSETQ. The CDR3 DNA sequence: TGCGCCAGCAGCTTGGACAGGACTACCACTGAGCAGTACGTC. Translating gives CASSLDRTTTEQYV.

This chain links TRBV5-1 with TRBJ2-3, with D unresolved. The CDR3 totals 16 residues. V was clipped by 3 bases and J by 0 bases, with 14 bases between them. Germline CDR1 reads SGHRS; CDR2 reads YFSETQ. CDR3 nucleotide sequence: TGCGCCAGCAGCTCTCGACCAGAGTGGAGCACAGATACGCAGTATTTT. Translated, it gives CASSSRPEWSTDTQYF.

This clonotype was seen more than once but under ten times. The V call is TRBV27, the J call TRBJ2-1, with 10 bases aligning to TRBD2. J was trimmed by 8 bases and V by 6 bases; bases with no gene match: 13. CDR1 MNHEY and CDR2 SMNVEV come from the germline V gene (reference sequence). This CDR3 has 16 amino acids. The CDR3 DNA follows: TGTGCCAGCAGCCCCAAAAGCGGGAGGGCCGGGGATGAGCAGTTCTTC. Its protein product is CASSPKSGRAGDEQFF.